A selection of T cell receptor beta chains follows, all from one sample in a study of blood T cell repertoires in COVID-19. Produced via immunoSEQ multiplex PCR; TCRdb's table is partial and in-frame only. The sample lists more than 150,000 clones; roughly 76% were seen once. The sequencing input was peripheral blood. These receptors were taken from an elderly woman with COVID-19, enrolled during active disease. Both conserved end residues are part of each CDR3. D genes are given only for firm matches. The listing skips clone size in some rows; elsewhere it reads once, few, many or a size class.

16	TRBV5-6	.	TRBJ2-3	.	CASSRRTDSFTDTQYF	TGTGCCAGCAGCCGGAGGACAGATTCCTTTACAGATACGCAGTATTTT
14	TRBV9	.	TRBJ1-2	.	CASSLEGRVNGYTF	TGTGCCAGCAGCCTGGAGGGCAGGGTAAATGGCTACACCTTC
14	TRBV7-8	.	TRBJ2-7	.	CASSLLNTFYEQYF	TGTGCCAGCAGCTTATTGAACACCTTCTACGAGCAGTACTTC
15	TRBV2	.	TRBJ1-3	TRBD1	CASSRGTGAGNTIYF	TGTGCCAGCAGTAGAGGGACAGGGGCTGGAAACACCATATATTTT
17	TRBV9	.	TRBJ2-3	TRBD2	CASSLAGGPSGTDTQYF	TGTGCCAGCAGCCTAGCGGGAGGGCCATCGGGCACAGATACGCAGTATTTT
12	TRBV2	.	TRBJ1-4	TRBD1	CASNRGNEKLFF	TGTGCCAGCAACAGGGGGAATGAAAAACTGTTTTTT
15	TRBV25-1	.	TRBJ2-1	.	CASSETSRVGVEQFF	TGTGCCAGCAGTGAAACTAGCAGGGTAGGAGTTGAGCAGTTCTTC
16	TRBV27	.	TRBJ2-1	TRBD2	CASSLFWGEGNNEQFF	TGTGCCAGCAGTTTATTTTGGGGGGAGGGTAACAATGAGCAGTTCTTC
13	TRBV5-1	.	TRBJ2-5	.	CASSTRRQETQYF	TGCGCCAGCAGCACCCGGAGACAAGAGACCCAGTACTTC
14	TRBV3-1/TRBV3-2	few	TRBJ1-6	.	CASSHLSGNSPLHF	TGTGCCAGCAGCCATTTGTCGGGGAATTCACCCCTCCACTTT
15	TRBV7-2	.	TRBJ2-2	.	CASSLRGGYTGELFF	TGTGCCAGCAGCTTAAGGGGCGGATACACCGGGGAGCTGTTTTTT
15	TRBV28	.	TRBJ2-1	TRBD2	CASSFYLAGGDEQFF	TGTGCCAGCAGTTTCTATCTAGCGGGAGGCGATGAGCAGTTCTTC
17	TRBV3-1/TRBV3-2	once	TRBJ2-7	TRBD1	CASSPTRGQGPFYEQYF	TGTGCCAGCAGCCCGACCCGGGGACAGGGGCCCTTCTACGAGCAGTACTTC
14	TRBV6-6	.	TRBJ1-2	TRBD1	CASRQGGENYGYTF	TGTGCCAGCAGACAGGGGGGAGAGAACTATGGCTACACCTTC
13	TRBV4-1	few	TRBJ1-2	.	CASSQDGAYGYTF	TGCGCCAGCAGCCAAGATGGGGCCTATGGCTACACCTTC
15	TRBV6-5	.	TRBJ2-7	TRBD1	CASRRKRTGPYEQYF	TGTGCCAGCCGCCGAAAGAGGACAGGGCCCTACGAGCAGTACTTC
14	TRBV3-1/TRBV3-2	.	TRBJ2-5	TRBD1	CASSPTGVGETQYF	TGTGCCAGCAGCCCGACAGGGGTGGGAGAGACCCAGTACTTC
16	TRBV2	.	TRBJ2-3	TRBD2	CASSPGLAGGQDTQYF	TGTGCCAGCAGTCCGGGACTAGCGGGGGGGCAAGATACGCAGTATTTT
14	TRBV11-2	once	TRBJ2-1	.	CASSTRDWFNEQFF	TGTGCCAGCAGCACTCGGGACTGGTTCAATGAGCAGTTCTTC
15	TRBV9	.	TRBJ2-3	TRBD2	CASSANGLAGDTQYF	TGTGCCAGCAGCGCAAATGGACTAGCGGGAGATACGCAGTATTTT
19	TRBV2	.	TRBJ2-3	TRBD2	CASSSPGTSGRRSTDTQYF	TGTGCCAGCAGTTCCCCCGGGACTAGCGGGAGAAGAAGCACAGATACGCAGTATTTT
15	TRBV18	.	TRBJ2-2	.	CASSPVRVGGGELFF	TGTGCCAGCTCACCGGTCAGGGTCGGTGGCGGGGAGCTGTTTTTT
14	TRBV5-5	.	TRBJ2-7	.	CASSLDTLSYEQYF	TGTGCCAGCAGCTTGGACACCCTTTCCTACGAGCAGTACTTC
16	TRBV15	.	TRBJ2-5	TRBD2	CATSRGTSGYQETQYF	TGTGCCACCAGCAGAGGGACTAGCGGTTATCAAGAGACCCAGTACTTC